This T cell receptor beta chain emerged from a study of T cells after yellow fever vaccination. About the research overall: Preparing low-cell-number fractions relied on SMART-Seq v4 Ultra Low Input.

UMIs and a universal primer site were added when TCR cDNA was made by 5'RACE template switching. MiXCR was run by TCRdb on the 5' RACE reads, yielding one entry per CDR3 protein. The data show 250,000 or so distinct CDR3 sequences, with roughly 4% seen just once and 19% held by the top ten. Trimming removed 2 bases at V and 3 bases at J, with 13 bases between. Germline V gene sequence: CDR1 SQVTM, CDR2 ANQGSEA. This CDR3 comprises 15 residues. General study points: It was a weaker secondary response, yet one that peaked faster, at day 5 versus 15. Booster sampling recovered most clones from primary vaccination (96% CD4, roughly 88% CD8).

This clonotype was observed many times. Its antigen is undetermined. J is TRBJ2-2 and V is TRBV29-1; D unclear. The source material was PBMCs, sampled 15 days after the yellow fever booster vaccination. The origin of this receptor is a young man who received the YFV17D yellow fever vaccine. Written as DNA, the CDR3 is TGCAGCGTTGAAATGGGCAGGTTCGACACCGGGGAGCTGTTTTTT. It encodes CSVEMGRFDTGELFF.